This passage covers 29 T cell receptor beta chains from one sample sequenced in a study of T cell responses to AZD1222 COVID-19 vaccine. The table came from immunoSEQ multiplex PCR; TCRdb's copy has only in-frame clones and leaves some out. The sample consists of about 120,000 clones, around 88% of them appearing once. This specimen was peripheral blood, taken on day 0 of AZD1222 vaccination. All receptors come from an adult in good health.

The V gene is TRBV6-2 or TRBV6-3, the J gene TRBJ1-2, with no clear D. Trimming shortened V by 2 bases and J by 7 bases, and 8 bases separated the two germline ends. This CDR3 has 12 amino acids. The germline V gene encodes CDR1 MNHEY and CDR2 SVGEGT. This CDR3 is CASSYAQGGYTF. The DNA for the CDR3 is TGTGCCAGCAGTTACGCCCAAGGTGGCTACACCTTC.

The chain couples TRBV5-6 to TRBJ2-1; weak D call: TRBD1 (5 bases). Trimming pared 1 base from V and 2 bases from J, leaving 7 bases between. CDR3 size: 14 residues. The V gene's germline CDR1 is SGHDT and CDR2 YYEEEE. Written as DNA, the CDR3 is TGTGCCAGCAGCTTGTACAGGACCTACAATGAGCAGTTCTTC. Protein: CASSLYRTYNEQFF.

This chain uses TRBV2 with TRBJ2-1; possibly TRBD2 for D (6 bases). The CDR3 consists of 15 residues. The germline V gene has CDR1 SNHLY and CDR2 FYNNEI. The V end lost 5 bases, the J end lost 3 bases, and 14 bases lay between the germline ends. CDR3 coding DNA: TGTGCCAGCAGTCCCCGGGGGAGACTCTACAATGAGCAGTTCTTC. It codes for CASSPRGRLYNEQFF.

The CDR3 DNA follows: TGTGCCAGCAGCCTATTGGGACAGGGCGAGACCCTTAATGAAAAACTGTTTTTT. Translation: CASSLLGQGETLNEKLFF. The V call is TRBV7-6, the J call TRBJ1-4, with 9 bases lining up with TRBD1. CDR3 length: 18 amino acids. Trimming at V came to 5 bases and at J to 4 bases, leaving 14 bases not matched to a gene. Germline lookup yields CDR1 SGHVS and CDR2 FNYEAQ.

The rearrangement joins TRBV2 to TRBJ1-1; D remains ambiguous. The CDR3 is 14 residues long. Between the trimmed V and J ends, which lost 7 bases and 0 bases, there was a span of 12 bases. In germline, CDR1 is SNHLY, CDR2 FYNNEI. In nucleotides, the CDR3 is TGTGCCAGCAACCGTTTAGACATGAACACTGAAGCTTTCTTT. As protein: CASNRLDMNTEAFF.

The rearrangement links TRBV27 to TRBJ1-3; maybe TRBD1 (5 bases). V lost 2 bases and J 4 bases, leaving 9 bases between the germline ends. Germline CDR1 reads MNHEY; CDR2 reads SMNVEV (reference sequence). The CDR3 spans 14 residues. Here the CDR3 DNA reads TGTGCCAGCAGTTTAAGCGGGGGGGGAAACACCATATATTTT. Amino acids: CASSLSGGGNTIYF.

The chain links TRBV6-1 to TRBJ1-3, with D perhaps matching TRBD1 (5 bases). The germline gives CDR1 MNHNS, CDR2 SASEGT. The CDR3 is made up of 14 amino acids. V lost 3 bases and J lost 4, with 10 bases in between. CDR3 loop: CASSDRARGNTIYF. The CDR3 nucleotides are TGTGCCAGCAGTGACAGGGCACGCGGAAACACCATATATTTT.

This chain uses TRBV11-2 with TRBJ2-1; the match to TRBD2 covers 7 bases. V gave up 6 bases and J gave up 5 bases; unmatched junction bases: 10. The CDR3 is 15 amino acids. CDR1 SGHAT and CDR2 FQNNGV come from the germline V gene. CDR3 loop: CASRRPGEGHNEQFF. CDR3 in DNA: TGTGCCAGCAGACGCCCCGGGGAGGGACACAATGAGCAGTTCTTC.

This sequence joins TRBV7-7 and TRBJ2-2, with TRBD2 identical over 8 bases. The CDR3 has 18 residues. The germline V gene has CDR1 SSHAT and CDR2 FNYEAQ (reference sequence). Trimming cost V 5 bases and J 3 bases; bases outside gene matches: 14. The CDR3 here is CASSRGFSGNGDTGELFF. CDR3 nucleotide sequence: TGTGCCAGCAGCAGAGGGTTTAGCGGGAATGGGGACACCGGGGAGCTGTTTTTT.

The chain uses TRBV5-1 and TRBJ2-7, with D perhaps matching TRBD2 (5 bases). CDR3 length equals 15 residues. Trimming pared 6 bases from V and 1 base from J, leaving 17 bases between. Germline V gives CDR1 SGHRS, CDR2 YFSETQ. DNA for the CDR3: TGCGCCAGCAAGCGGAGGCAGCTAGATTCCTACGAGCAGTACTTC. This gives the protein CASKRRQLDSYEQYF.

The rearrangement joins TRBV19 to TRBJ1-5; 7 bases are a match to TRBD1. The CDR3 contains 15 residues. Per the germline V gene, CDR1 is LNHDA and CDR2 is SQIVND (reference sequence). V dropped 10 bases and J dropped 1; count of bases not matched to a gene: 10. As DNA, the CDR3 is TGTGCCACCCAGGGGGTGGCCTGGAGCAATCAGCCCCAGCATTTT. Translated: CATQGVAWSNQPQHF.

This rearrangement joins TRBV18 to TRBJ1-2, with 10 positions matching TRBD1. The germline CDR1 and CDR2 sequences are KGHSH and LQKENI. There are 15 residues in the CDR3. The V segment lost 3 bases and the J segment 7 bases; nucleotides outside the gene matches: 8. The DNA of the CDR3 is TGTGCCAGCTCACCTAACCGCGGGACAGGGGTTGGCTACACCTTC. Encoded protein: CASSPNRGTGVGYTF.

The chain employs TRBV11-2 and TRBJ2-7; D possibly corresponds to TRBD2 (6 bases). The CDR3 runs to 14 residues. Germline CDR1 reads SGHAT; CDR2 reads FQNNGV. V gave up 1 base and J gave up 4 bases, with 11 bases separating them. CDR3 sequence reads: CASSLAGGMYEQYF. CDR3 coding DNA: TGTGCCAGCAGCTTAGCAGGAGGGATGTACGAGCAGTACTTC.

J is TRBJ2-7 and V is TRBV11-2; no definite D call. This CDR3 comprises 13 residues. Trimming shortened V by 2 bases and J by 4 bases, and 9 bases separated the two germline ends. Germline V gene data show CDR1 as SGHAT and CDR2 as FQNNGV. The CDR3 DNA reads as TGTGCCAGCAGCTTAAGGGTCACGTACGAGCAGTACTTC. The encoded protein is CASSLRVTYEQYF.

This rearrangement joins TRBV7-2 to TRBJ2-1, with 7 bases that match TRBD1. J gave up 2 bases and V 1 base, and 5 bases lay outside the gene matches. The length of the CDR3 is 16 residues. The V gene's germline CDR1 is SGHTA and CDR2 FQGNSA. CDR3 sequence reads: CASSLGGGHTYNEQFF. CDR3 DNA: TGTGCCAGCAGCTTAGGAGGGGGCCACACCTACAATGAGCAGTTCTTC. Complete variable domain (other parts from reference TRBV7-2 and TRBJ2-1): GAGVSQSPSNKVTEKGKDVELRCDPISGHTALYWYRQSLGQGLEFLIYFQGNSAPDKSGLPSDRFSAERTGGSVSTLTIQRTQQEDSAVYLCASSLGGGHTYNEQFFGPGTRLTVL.

This clone has just one count. The chain combines TRBV4-3 with TRBJ1-1; D unresolved. The CDR3 contains 15 residues. In germline, CDR1 is LGHNA, CDR2 YSLEER. With 0 bases removed from V and 1 base from J, the gap between germline ends came to 9 bases. The CDR3 is CASSQDRTQNTEAFF. The DNA for the CDR3 is TGCGCCAGCAGCCAAGATAGAACACAGAACACTGAAGCTTTCTTT.

The chain is built from TRBV28 and TRBJ1-2, with no clear D. Trimming pared 8 bases from V and 0 bases from J, leaving 10 bases between. Germline CDR1 reads MDHEN; CDR2 reads SYDVKM. This CDR3 comprises 13 residues. CDR3 loop: CASGGFSNYGYTF. CDR3 in DNA: TGTGCCAGCGGCGGGTTCTCTAACTATGGCTACACCTTC.

V and J are TRBV6-1 and TRBJ1-5; D might be TRBD1 (5 bases). This CDR3 is built from 14 residues. Germline values: CDR1 MNHNS, CDR2 SASEGT. V was shortened by 0 bases and J by 7 bases, with 10 bases between the two germline ends. The CDR3 coding sequence is TGTGCCAGCAGTGAAGCGCCCGGGGACCAGCCCCAGCATTTT. This encodes CASSEAPGDQPQHF.

The genes are TRBV20-1 and TRBJ1-1; 7 nucleotides match TRBD1. Germline values: CDR1 DFQATT, CDR2 SNEGSKA (reference sequence). The CDR3 is 13 amino acids. J was trimmed by 3 bases and V by 3 bases; bases with no gene match: 4. The DNA of the CDR3 is TGCAGTGCTAGTACACAGGGGCACACTGAAGCTTTCTTT. Encoded protein: CSASTQGHTEAFF.

This clone was recorded once. The V and J genes are TRBV18 and TRBJ1-1; a weak D match, TRBD1 (6 bases). CDR1 and CDR2 from the germline V gene are KGHSH and LQKENI. CDR3 length: 17 residues. Trimming took off 8 bases at V and 1 base at J, with 23 bases between the two ends. This chain's CDR3 is CASTRQGQFGGNTEAFF. The DNA of the CDR3 is TGTGCCAGCACACGCCAAGGACAGTTCGGGGGGAACACTGAAGCTTTCTTT.

This clone appeared a single time. V and J are TRBV9 and TRBJ1-4, with D maybe TRBD1 (6 bases). With 3 bases removed from V and 3 bases from J, the gap between germline ends came to 15 bases. The CDR3 is made up of 16 amino acids. Germline values: CDR1 SGDLS, CDR2 YYNGEE. CDR3 in amino acids: CASSASGAGSNEKLFF. The CDR3, as DNA: TGTGCCAGCAGCGCCTCGGGGGCAGGGTCTAATGAAAAACTGTTTTTT.

The chain combines TRBV7-3 with TRBJ1-1, with D perhaps TRBD1 (5 bases). The germline V gene has CDR1 SGHTA and CDR2 FQGTGA. The CDR3 extends over 13 amino acids. V gave up 8 bases and J gave up 1 base, with 11 bases separating them. The CDR3 loop is CASRRDGNTEAFF. The CDR3 coding sequence is TGTGCCAGCCGCCGGGACGGGAACACTGAAGCTTTCTTT.

This chain uses TRBV9 with TRBJ1-2, with 9 bases fitting TRBD1. Germline V gene sequence: CDR1 SGDLS, CDR2 YYNGEE. The CDR3 is 14 amino acids. The trim removed 4 bases at V and 4 bases at J, leaving 5 bases unmatched. The CDR3 nucleotides are TGTGCCAGCAGCACGGAGGACAGGGGCTATGGCTACACCTTC. Protein product: CASSTEDRGYGYTF.

The chain employs TRBV28 and TRBJ1-2; D remains ambiguous. This CDR3 contains 16 residues. V shed 6 bases and J shed 2 bases, with 19 bases lying between them. Germline V gene data show CDR1 as MDHEN and CDR2 as SYDVKM. The chain's CDR3 is CASSYRRQQKNYGYTF. CDR3 bases: TGTGCCAGCAGCTACCGCCGTCAACAGAAGAACTATGGCTACACCTTC.

This chain joins TRBV6-5 and TRBJ1-4; D might be TRBD1 (6 bases). The CDR3 is made up of 15 amino acids. V gave up 2 bases and J gave up 3 bases, with 10 bases separating them. Germline V gene sequence: CDR1 MNHEY, CDR2 SVGAGI. CDR3 amino acids: CASSYKGVPNEKLFF. In nucleotides, the CDR3 is TGTGCCAGCAGTTACAAGGGGGTCCCTAATGAAAAACTGTTTTTT.

The chain combines TRBV7-9 with TRBJ1-6, with 7 positions matching TRBD1. Germline-derived CDR1 and CDR2 are SEHNR and FQNEAQ (reference sequence). V dropped 2 bases and J dropped 10; count of bases not matched to a gene: 5. The length of the CDR3 is 14 residues. The DNA for the CDR3 is TGTGCCAGCAGCTTACAGGGGGTCGTCTCACCCCTCCACTTT. It specifies CASSLQGVVSPLHF.

V is TRBV19 and J is TRBJ2-3; D perhaps matches TRBD1 (5 bases). With 6 bases removed from V and 3 bases from J, the gap between germline ends came to 16 bases. This CDR3 region has 15 residues. The germline CDR1 and CDR2 sequences are LNHDA and SQIVND (reference sequence). The CDR3, as DNA: TGTGCCAGTAGCCCGGCCGGACAAGCGACAGATACGCAGTATTTT. Translated, it gives CASSPAGQATDTQYF.

V gene TRBV7-2 combines with J gene TRBJ2-3; D perhaps matches TRBD2 (5 bases). The CDR3 contains 15 residues. Per germline, CDR1 SGHTA and CDR2 FQGNSA. V gave up 2 bases and J gave up 0 bases, with 9 bases separating them. The CDR3 nucleotides are TGTGCCAGCAGCTTAACTAGGGCTAGCACAGATACGCAGTATTTT. This translates into CASSLTRASTDTQYF. Filled out from reference TRBV7-2 and TRBJ2-3, the complete variable domain reads GAGVSQSPSNKVTEKGKDVELRCDPISGHTALYWYRQSLGQGLEFLIYFQGNSAPDKSGLPSDRFSAERTGGSVSTLTIQRTQQEDSAVYLCASSLTRASTDTQYFGPGTRLTVL.

Regarding this clone: The junction and the germline gene differ at one end; a read error may be behind it. This chain connects TRBV25-1 to TRBJ1-5, with no clear D. The CDR3 has 9 amino acids. The germline V gene encodes CDR1 MGHDK and CDR2 SYGVNS. As DNA, the CDR3 is TGTGCCAGCGCTCAGTCCCAGCATTTT. Encoded protein: CASAQSQHF.